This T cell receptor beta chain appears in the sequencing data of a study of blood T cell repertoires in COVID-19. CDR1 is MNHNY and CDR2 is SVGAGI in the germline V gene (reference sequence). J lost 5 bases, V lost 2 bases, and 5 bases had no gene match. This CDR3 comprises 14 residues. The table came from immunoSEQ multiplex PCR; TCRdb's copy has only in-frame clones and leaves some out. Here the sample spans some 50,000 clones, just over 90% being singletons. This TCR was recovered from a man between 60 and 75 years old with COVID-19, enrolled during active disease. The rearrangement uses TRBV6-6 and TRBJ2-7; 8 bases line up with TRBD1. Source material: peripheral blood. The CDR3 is CASSYQGARNEQYF. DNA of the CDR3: TGTGCCAGCAGTTACCAGGGGGCGAGGAACGAGCAGTACTTC.